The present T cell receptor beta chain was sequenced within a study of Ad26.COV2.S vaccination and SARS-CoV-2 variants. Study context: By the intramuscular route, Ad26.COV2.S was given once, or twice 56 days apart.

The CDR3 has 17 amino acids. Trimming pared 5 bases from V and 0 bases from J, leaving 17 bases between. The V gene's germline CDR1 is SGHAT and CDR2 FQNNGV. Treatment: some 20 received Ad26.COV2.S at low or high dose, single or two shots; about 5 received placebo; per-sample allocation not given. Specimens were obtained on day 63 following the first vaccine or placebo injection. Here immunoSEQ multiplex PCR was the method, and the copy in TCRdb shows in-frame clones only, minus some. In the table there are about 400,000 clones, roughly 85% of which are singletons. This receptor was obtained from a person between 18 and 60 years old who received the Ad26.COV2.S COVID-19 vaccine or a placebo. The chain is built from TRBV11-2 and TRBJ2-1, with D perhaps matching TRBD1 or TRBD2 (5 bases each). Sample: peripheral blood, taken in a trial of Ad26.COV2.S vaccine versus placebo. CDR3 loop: CASSLPKRGSSYNEQFF. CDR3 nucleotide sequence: TGTGCCAGCAGCCTCCCTAAGAGGGGAAGCTCCTACAATGAGCAGTTCTTC.